Here is one T cell receptor (beta chain) with its context. Antigen: not known. The junction departs from germline at one end; a sequencing error may be responsible. The CDR3 is 17 amino acids. In germline, CDR1 is SGHAT, CDR2 FQNNGV. This specimen belongs to a study of CD8+CD57+ T cells in acquired aplastic anemia. Study-level information: Across the sorted CD4+ and CD8+ cells, DNA amounts averaged roughly 3 ug. Healthy donors had, on average, about 10.8 million reads for their CD4+ cells.

Study results and caveats: Patients and controls shared fewer than 30 CD8+ CDR3 sequences. Any difference that existed in CD8+ Simpson's diversity between patients and controls was not significant.

CDR3 and TCR beta VDJ profiling relied on genomic DNA as the template. TCRdb independently ran MiXCR on the reads; one entry per CDR3 protein. The table lists hundreds of thousands of distinct CDR3 sequences, 60% to 80% of them singletons. The chain uses TRBV11-2 and TRBJ1-5; D perhaps matches TRBD1 (6 bases). Sequencing was carried out using sorted CD4+, CD8+, or CD8+CD57+ T cells (not recorded which) from PBMCs. The receptor comes from a human donor in good health, serving as a control. DNA for the CDR3: TGTGCCAGCAGCCTAGACATCGCCCCAGGGGCAGGGCAGCCCCAGCATTTT. Translated, it gives CASSLDIAPGAGQPQHF.